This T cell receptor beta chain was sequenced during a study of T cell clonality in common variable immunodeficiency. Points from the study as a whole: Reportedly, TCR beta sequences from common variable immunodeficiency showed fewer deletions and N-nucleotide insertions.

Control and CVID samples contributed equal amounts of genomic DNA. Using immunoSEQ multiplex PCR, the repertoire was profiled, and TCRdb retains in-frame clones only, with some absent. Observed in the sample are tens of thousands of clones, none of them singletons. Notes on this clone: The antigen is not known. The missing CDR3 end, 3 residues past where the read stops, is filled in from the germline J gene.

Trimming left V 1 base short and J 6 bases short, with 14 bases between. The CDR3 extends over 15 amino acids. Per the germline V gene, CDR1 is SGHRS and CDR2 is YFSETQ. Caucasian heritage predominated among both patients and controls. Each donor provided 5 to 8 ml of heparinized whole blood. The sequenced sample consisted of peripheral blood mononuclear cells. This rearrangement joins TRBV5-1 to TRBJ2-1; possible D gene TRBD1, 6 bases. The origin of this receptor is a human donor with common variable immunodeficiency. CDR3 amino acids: CASSLLGDTLNEQFF. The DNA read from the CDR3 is TGCGCCAGCAGCTTGCTGGGGGACACCCTCAATGAG.